This T cell receptor beta chain was found in a study of blood T cell repertoires in COVID-19 (dated by TCRdb to the early 2020s). About the study as a whole: Samples covering the acute and convalescent phases of COVID-19 were provided by collaborators in the United States, Italy and Spain. The prospective study material was composed of cDNA or gDNA derived from T cells, B-cell-depleted T cells, or PBMCs. Deeply sampled blood TCRbeta repertoires from subjects exposed to, actively infected with, or recovered from COVID-19 were included in the dataset. The repertoires were made available in a free public database intended to serve as a resource for research on the immune response to SARS-CoV-2. The samples were drawn from the first 160 participants of the ongoing ImmuneRACE study and from 1,200 or so subjects provided by 6 global collaborators. The sample metadata nearly always contained a de-identified subject ID, COVID-19 status, age in years and sex. Where available, HLA class I and class II types were obtained from metadata supplied by the sample provider rather than from assay-based typing. Here is what the overall study found, with its caveats: The amount of clinical and demographic metadata varied by source and participant and was provided uncurated.

Collaborating institutions collected whole blood in K2EDTA tubes following their own protocols. For TCRbeta analysis, collaborators shipped samples in one of three forms: frozen whole blood, isolated PBMCs, or DNA extracted from either of those sample types. The immunoSEQ Assay, a bias-controlled multiplex PCR, was used to amplify TCRbeta CDR3 regions from genomic DNA. As for how the authors treated the data: Within the assay, amplification of reference gene primers was used to estimate how many nucleated cells each sample contained. To quantify the absolute abundance of each unique TCRbeta CDR3 rearrangement, sequence reads were collapsed and filtered. For each sample, productive Simpson clonality was calculated by taking the square root of Simpson's diversity index across productive rearrangements. The clones in this table, taken by TCRdb from immuneACCESS, are in-frame only. Not every clone is retained; where verified, under half of the shortfall comes from an unresolved V gene, and the cause of the rest is unknown. That table furnishes V, J and clone size, whereas the DNA furnished D and trimming. This sample holds some 77,000 clones; 81% were observed only once. The leading ten clones occupy 20% of the sample.

Comment on this clone: Its specific antigen is unknown. No per-base quality is available; no much larger clone lies one base away.

According to the germline V gene, CDR1 reads MDHEN and CDR2 reads SYDVKM. The CDR3 runs 15 residues from the cysteine to the phenylalanine. Just CDR3 DNA is preserved here, 45 bases in frame from base 1. Unmatched junction bases come to 10, with V trimmed by 7 bases and J by 2 bases. The sequencing input was peripheral blood. The sequence links TRBV28 to TRBJ2-7, and 8 bases in between align with TRBD2. The sequence was obtained from a woman between 65 and 79 years old with acute or convalescent COVID-19. The DNA is TGTGCCAGCACTTCGGGGGGGCGAACGACCTACGAGCAGTACTTC. This is translated as CASTSGGRTTYEQYF.